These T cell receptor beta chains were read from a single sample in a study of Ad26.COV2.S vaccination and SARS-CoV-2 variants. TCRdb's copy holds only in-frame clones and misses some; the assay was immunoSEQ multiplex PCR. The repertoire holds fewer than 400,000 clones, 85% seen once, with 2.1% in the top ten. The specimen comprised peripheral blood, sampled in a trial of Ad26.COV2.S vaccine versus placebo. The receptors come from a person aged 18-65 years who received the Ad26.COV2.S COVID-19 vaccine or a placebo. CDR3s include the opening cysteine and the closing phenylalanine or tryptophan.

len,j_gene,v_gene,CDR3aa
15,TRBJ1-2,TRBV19,CASSIVGTANYGYTF
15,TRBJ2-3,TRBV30,CAWSGWGIPADTQYF
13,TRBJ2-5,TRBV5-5,CASSSPAGETQYF
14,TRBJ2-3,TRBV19,CASSMSGAPRTQYF
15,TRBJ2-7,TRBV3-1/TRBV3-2,CASSQDALGIYEQYF
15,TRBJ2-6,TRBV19,CASSDRTPGANVLTF
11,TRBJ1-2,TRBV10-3,CAISVNYGYTF
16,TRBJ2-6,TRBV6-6,CASSYPVGSGANVLTF
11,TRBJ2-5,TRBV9,CASSVEETQYF
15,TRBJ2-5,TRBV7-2,CASSRTTSLWETQYF
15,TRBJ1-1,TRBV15,CATSRDSGLNTEAFF
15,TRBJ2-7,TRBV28,CASSFLGGLNYEQYF
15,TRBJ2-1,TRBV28,CASREGTVSYNEQFF
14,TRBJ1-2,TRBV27,CASSGSGQNYGYTF
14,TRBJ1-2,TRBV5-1,CASSPGQAPYGYTF
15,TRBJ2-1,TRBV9,CASSVGLGTYNEQFF
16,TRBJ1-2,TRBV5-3,CARSSLMPTGIYGYTF
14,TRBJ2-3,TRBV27,CASNQQGWSDTQYF
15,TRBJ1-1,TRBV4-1,CASSRDRGWDTEAFF
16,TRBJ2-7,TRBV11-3,CASSPTQTGTLYEQYF
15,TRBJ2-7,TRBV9,CASSVAGQGGYEQYF
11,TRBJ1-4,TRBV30,CAWTAGEKLFF
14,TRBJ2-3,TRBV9,CASSYGGTTDTQYF
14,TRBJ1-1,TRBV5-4,CASSSYRGIEEAFF
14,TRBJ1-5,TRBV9,CASSIPGSNQPQHF
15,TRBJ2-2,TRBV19,CASSIRRAYTGELFF
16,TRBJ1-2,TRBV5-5,CASRSTTGQGGRGYTF
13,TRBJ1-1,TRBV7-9,CASSLAERTEAFF
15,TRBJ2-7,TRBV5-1,CASRLRLDRGEVQYF
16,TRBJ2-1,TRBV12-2,CASRLMGLGGYNEQFF
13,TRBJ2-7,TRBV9,CASSVLAGYEQYF
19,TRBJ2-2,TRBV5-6,CASSSPLVGLAGGAGELFF
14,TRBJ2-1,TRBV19,CASRPAGTYNEQFF
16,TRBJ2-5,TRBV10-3,CAISKGLAGSQETQYF
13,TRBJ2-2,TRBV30,CAWSPRLTGELFF
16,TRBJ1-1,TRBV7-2,CASSLWGNGMNTEAFF
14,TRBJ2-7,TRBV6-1,CASSDTERAYEQYF
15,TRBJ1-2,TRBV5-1,CASSNGLNAQYGYTF
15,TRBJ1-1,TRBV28,CASSWTSRGYTEAFF
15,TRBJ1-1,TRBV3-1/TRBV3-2,CASSHHRGENTEAFF
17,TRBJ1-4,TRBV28,CASSLLVPGGTNEKLFF
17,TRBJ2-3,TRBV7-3,CASSPSGRLVSTDTQYF
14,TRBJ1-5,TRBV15,CATSRVGSNQPQHF
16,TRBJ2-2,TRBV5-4,CASSLGGGLNTGELFF
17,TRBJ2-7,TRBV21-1,CASSGTHINCSDYEQYF
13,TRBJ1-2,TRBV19,CATSGEINYGYTF
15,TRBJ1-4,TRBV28,CASSAHGTGNEKLFF
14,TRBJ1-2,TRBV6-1,CASSEKEGNYGYTF
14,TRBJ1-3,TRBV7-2,CASSPGNSGNTIYF
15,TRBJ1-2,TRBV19,CASSIEEGTNYGYTF
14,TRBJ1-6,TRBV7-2,CASTLGVGSSPLHF
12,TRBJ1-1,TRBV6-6,CASSYLGTEAFF
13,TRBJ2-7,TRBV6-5,CASSYSNKGEQYF
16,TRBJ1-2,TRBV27,CASSFSTGGGRYGYTF